This entry features one TCR beta chain sequence. As yet, its antigen is unknown. V gave up 6 bases and J gave up 4 bases, with 12 bases separating them. Germline values: CDR1 KGHSH, CDR2 LQKENI. CDR3 length: 13 amino acids. This sample is drawn from a study of PD-L1 blockade in urothelial cancer. The study's findings and limits: Where patients had durable benefit, tumor-infiltrating T lymphocytes were more plentiful.

Here immunoSEQ multiplex PCR was the method, and the copy in TCRdb shows in-frame clones only, minus some. The profile shows about 2,500 clones, under 40% of them singletons. The J gene is TRBJ1-2, the V gene TRBV18, with D possibly matching TRBD1 (5 bases). This TCR was sampled from a man between 65 and 85 years old with urothelial cancer. Specimen: tumor tissue, collected before atezolizumab (anti-PD-L1) treatment. CDR3 amino acids: CASSLDMRYGYTF. Here the CDR3 DNA reads TGTGCCAGCTCCCTGGACATGCGCTATGGCTACACCTTC. The variable domain in full, with the rest retrieved from reference TRBV18 and TRBJ1-2, is NAGVMQNPRHLVRRRGQEARLRCSPMKGHSHVYWYRQLPEEGLKFMVYLQKENIIDESGMPKERFSAEFPKEGPSILRIQQVVRGDSAAYFCASSLDMRYGYTFGSGTRLTVV.